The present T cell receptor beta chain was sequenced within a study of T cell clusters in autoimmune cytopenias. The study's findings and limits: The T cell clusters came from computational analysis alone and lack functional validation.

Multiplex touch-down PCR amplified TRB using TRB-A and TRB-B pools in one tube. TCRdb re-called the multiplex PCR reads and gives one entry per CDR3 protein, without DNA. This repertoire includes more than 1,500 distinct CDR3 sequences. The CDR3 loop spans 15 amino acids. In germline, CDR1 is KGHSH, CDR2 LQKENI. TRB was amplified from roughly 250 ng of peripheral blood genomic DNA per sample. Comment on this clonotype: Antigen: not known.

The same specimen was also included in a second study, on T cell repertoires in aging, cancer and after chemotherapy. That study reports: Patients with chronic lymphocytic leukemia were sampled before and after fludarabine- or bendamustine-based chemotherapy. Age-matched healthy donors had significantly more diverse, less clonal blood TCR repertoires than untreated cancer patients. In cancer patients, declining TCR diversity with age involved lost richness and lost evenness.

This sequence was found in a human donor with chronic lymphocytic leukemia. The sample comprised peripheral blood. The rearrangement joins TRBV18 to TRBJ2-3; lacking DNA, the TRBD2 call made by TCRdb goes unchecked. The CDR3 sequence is CASSLQREGTDTQYF.